The clone carrying this T cell receptor (beta chain) came up many times. Antigen: not known. Unique molecular identifiers tagged individual cDNA molecules. From the 5' RACE reads, TCRdb called clonotypes with MiXCR, one entry per CDR3 protein. This sample carries 60,000 or so distinct CDR3 sequences, approximately 11% of them seen once, and the ten largest clones take around 1.8%. The CDR3 extends over 15 amino acids. The V gene's germline CDR1 is LGHNA and CDR2 YSLEER. The ends were cut back, 0 bases at V and 2 bases at J, with 10 bases in the middle. These data are taken from a study of early T cells in non-severe SARS-CoV-2 infection. Looking at the study overall: Chains stayed unpaired after sequencing of bulk RNA from unsorted whole blood. Findings of the study overall: There was a bias toward anti-spike CD8 responses in VDJdb matching, which missed private and CD4 specificities.

The sequenced material came from whole blood. The sequence was collected from an adult who was a healthcare worker with PCR-confirmed SARS-CoV-2 infection or an uninfected control (not recorded which). The chain is built from TRBV4-3 and TRBJ1-2, with no clear D. CDR3 amino acids: CASSQDYRQNYGYTF. The CDR3 DNA reads as TGCGCCAGCAGCCAAGATTATAGGCAAAACTATGGCTACACCTTC.